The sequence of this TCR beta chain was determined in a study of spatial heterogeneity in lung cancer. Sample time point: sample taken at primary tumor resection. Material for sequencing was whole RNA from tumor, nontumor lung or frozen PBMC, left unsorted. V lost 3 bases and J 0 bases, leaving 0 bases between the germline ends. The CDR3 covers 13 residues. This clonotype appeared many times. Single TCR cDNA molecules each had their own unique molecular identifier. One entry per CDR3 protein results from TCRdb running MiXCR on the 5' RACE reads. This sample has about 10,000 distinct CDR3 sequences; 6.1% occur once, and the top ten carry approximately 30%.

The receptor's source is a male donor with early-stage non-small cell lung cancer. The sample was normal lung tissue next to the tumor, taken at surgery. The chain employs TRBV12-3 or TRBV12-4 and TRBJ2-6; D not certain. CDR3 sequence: CASSFSGANVLTF. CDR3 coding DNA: TGTGCCAGCAGTTTCTCTGGGGCCAACGTCCTGACTTTC.